This is a list of T cell receptor beta chains from one sample in a study of blood T cell repertoires in COVID-19. TCRdb's copy holds only in-frame clones and misses some; the assay was immunoSEQ multiplex PCR. The repertoire holds fewer than 350,000 clones, with roughly 90% as singletons. The sequenced material came from peripheral blood. All receptors derive from a man younger than 30 with active or convalescent COVID-19. CDR3s include the opening cysteine and the closing phenylalanine or tryptophan. D genes are given only for firm matches. Clone size is given for some rows only: seen once, a few or many times, or a class if the clone is expanded.

clone size	CDR3 length	D gene	V gene	J gene	CDR3 protein	CDR3 DNA
-	14	TRBD2	TRBV2	TRBJ2-3	CASVRAGGKDTQYF	TGTGCCAGCGTGCGGGCGGGGGGCAAGGATACGCAGTATTTT
-	15	TRBD2	TRBV9	TRBJ2-2	CASSPGGQNTGELFF	TGTGCCAGCAGCCCGGGGGGGCAGAACACCGGGGAGCTGTTTTTT
-	16	TRBD2	TRBV10-3	TRBJ2-7	CAISGLAGVGVYEQYF	TGTGCCATCAGCGGACTAGCGGGGGTAGGCGTCTACGAGCAGTACTTC
-	12	-	TRBV13	TRBJ2-1	CASNLQDNEQFF	TGTGCCAGCAACCTACAGGACAATGAGCAGTTCTTC
-	13	TRBD2	TRBV2	TRBJ2-3	CASIGLVADTQYF	TGTGCCAGCATCGGACTAGTAGCAGATACGCAGTATTTT
-	14	-	TRBV9	TRBJ1-2	CASSKQVGLPGYTF	TGTGCCAGCAGTAAACAGGTTGGCCTCCCTGGCTACACCTTC
-	15	TRBD1	TRBV18	TRBJ2-5	CASSPTGDSPETQYF	TGTGCCAGCTCACCGACAGGGGATTCCCCGGAGACCCAGTACTTC
-	13	-	TRBV12-3/TRBV12-4	TRBJ2-5	CASSLWLQETQYF	TGTGCCAGCAGTTTATGGCTCCAAGAGACCCAGTACTTC
-	17	TRBD2	TRBV12-5	TRBJ2-7	CASGLAPGTSGGYEQYF	TGTGCTAGTGGTTTGGCACCCGGGACTAGCGGGGGCTACGAGCAGTACTTC
-	15	-	TRBV9	TRBJ1-5	CASSVEGISNQPQHF	TGTGCCAGCAGCGTAGAGGGGATCAGCAATCAGCCCCAGCATTTT
-	12	-	TRBV13	TRBJ2-7	CASSPSGGEQYF	TGTGCCAGCAGCCCCTCCGGGGGCGAGCAGTACTTC
-	13	-	TRBV19	TRBJ1-5	CASSRAGGQPQHF	TGTGCCAGTAGTCGGGCAGGAGGTCAGCCCCAGCATTTT
-	12	-	TRBV2	TRBJ2-7	CASSLVSYEQYF	TGTGCCAGCAGCCTCGTGTCTTACGAGCAGTACTTC
-	17	TRBD2	TRBV19	TRBJ2-2	CASSILAGEINTGELFF	TGTGCCAGTAGTATATTGGCGGGGGAGATTAACACCGGGGAGCTGTTTTTT
-	15	-	TRBV7-9	TRBJ1-1	CASSIPSSGSTEAFF	TGTGCCAGCAGCATACCCTCGTCGGGTAGCACTGAAGCTTTCTTT
few	14	TRBD1	TRBV2	TRBJ1-1	CASISDRVDTEAFF	TGTGCCAGCATCTCTGACAGGGTCGATACTGAAGCTTTCTTT
-	13	-	TRBV5-6	TRBJ2-7	CASSLETEYEQYF	TGTGCCAGCAGCTTGGAGACAGAATACGAGCAGTACTTC
-	15	-	TRBV9	TRBJ1-1	CASSVLSSPNTEAFF	TGTGCCAGCAGCGTTTTGAGTTCCCCGAACACTGAAGCTTTCTTT
-	15	-	TRBV4-1	TRBJ1-3	CASSQDRFGGNTIYF	TGCGCCAGCAGCCAAGACAGGTTTGGTGGAAACACCATATATTTT
once	12	-	TRBV29-1	TRBJ1-2	CSVGSGVYGYTF	TGCAGCGTTGGTTCCGGAGTCTATGGCTACACCTTC
-	14	TRBD1	TRBV29-1	TRBJ1-2	CSVSPGTGGFGYTF	TGCAGCGTTTCTCCCGGGACAGGGGGTTTCGGCTACACCTTC
once	13	TRBD1	TRBV7-9	TRBJ1-2	CASTGQVGHGYTF	TGTGCCAGCACCGGACAGGTGGGCCATGGCTACACCTTC
-	16	TRBD1	TRBV4-1	TRBJ2-2	CASSLDRGGYTGELFF	TGCGCCAGCAGCCTCGACAGGGGGGGTTACACCGGGGAGCTGTTTTTT
-	11	-	TRBV2	TRBJ2-1	CASSRVGEQFF	TGTGCCAGCAGCAGGGTCGGAGAGCAGTTCTTC
-	14	-	TRBV5-4	TRBJ1-1	CASSLSAVNTEAFF	TGTGCCAGCAGCTTGTCGGCGGTGAACACTGAAGCTTTCTTT
-	12	-	TRBV5-1	TRBJ1-1	CASSLEGAEAFF	TGCGCCAGCAGCTTGGAGGGGGCTGAAGCTTTCTTT
-	16	TRBD2	TRBV13	TRBJ2-3	CASSWTTSGGTDTQYF	TGTGCCAGCAGCTGGACGACTAGCGGGGGGACAGATACGCAGTATTTT
-	14	-	TRBV19	TRBJ2-5	CASSIVANQETQYF	TGTGCCAGTAGTATAGTAGCTAACCAAGAGACCCAGTACTTC
-	15	TRBD1	TRBV5-1	TRBJ2-7	CASSLSGQGPYEQYF	TGCGCCAGCAGCTTGTCGGGACAGGGGCCCTACGAGCAGTACTTC
-	15	TRBD1	TRBV11-2	TRBJ1-2	CASSLGRTGGGGYTF	TGTGCCAGCAGCTTAGGGAGGACAGGGGGCGGAGGCTACACCTTC
-	15	-	TRBV19	TRBJ1-1	CASSKHLATNTEAFF	TGTGCCAGTAGTAAACACCTGGCCACGAACACTGAAGCTTTCTTT
-	14	TRBD1	TRBV9	TRBJ1-1	CASSVQGGNTEAFF	TGTGCCAGCAGCGTCCAGGGGGGAAACACTGAAGCTTTCTTT
-	14	TRBD1	TRBV7-9	TRBJ1-2	CASSPGTELLGYTF	TGTGCCAGCAGCCCCGGGACAGAGCTTCTTGGCTACACCTTC
-	11	-	TRBV20-1	TRBJ1-1	CSATPSAEAFF	TGCAGTGCTACCCCTTCGGCTGAAGCTTTCTTT
-	14	-	TRBV18	TRBJ1-5	CASSYTDSNQPQHF	TGTGCCAGCTCCTACACAGATAGCAATCAGCCCCAGCATTTT
-	15	-	TRBV23-1	TRBJ1-5	CASSQRGQPPGPQHF	TGCGCCAGCAGTCAACGAGGACAACCCCCCGGGCCCCAGCATTTT
-	15	TRBD1	TRBV6-5	TRBJ2-2	CASRTGTANTGELFF	TGTGCCAGCAGGACAGGGACGGCGAACACCGGGGAGCTGTTTTTT
once	15	-	TRBV4-3	TRBJ1-2	CASSHAQGANYGYTF	TGCGCCAGCAGCCACGCACAGGGAGCTAACTATGGCTACACCTTC
-	11	-	TRBV9	TRBJ1-2	CASSAYYGYTF	TGTGCCAGCAGCGCATACTATGGCTACACCTTC
-	15	TRBD1	TRBV5-4	TRBJ1-4	CASSWRTGRNEKLFF	TGTGCCAGCAGCTGGCGGACAGGGCGTAATGAAAAACTGTTTTTT
-	12	-	TRBV2	TRBJ2-3	CASSVLRDTQYF	TGTGCCAGCAGTGTCCTGAGGGATACGCAGTATTTT
-	15	-	TRBV11-2	TRBJ1-1	CASTNLWGGPIEAFF	TGTGCCAGCACGAATCTTTGGGGGGGGCCTATTGAAGCTTTCTTT